The 9 T cell receptor beta chains in this list originate from one sample, sequenced in a study of T-cell reconstitution after alpha-beta-depleted transplantation in children. Unique molecular identifiers were built into the TCRbeta library. TCRdb re-derived calls from the PCR reads in MiXCR, one entry per CDR3 protein. The sample shows approximately 93,000 distinct CDR3 sequences, roughly 8.3% of them seen only once. Material: PBMCs from the stem cell graft donor, obtained from the stem cell graft. These TCRs come from a human donor who donated a stem cell graft to a child with congenital amegakaryocytic thrombocytopenia.

This clonotype was recorded many times. The chain is built from TRBV5-6 and TRBJ1-1; a weak D match, TRBD1 (5 bases). V was clipped by 4 bases and J by 5 bases, with 9 bases between them. The CDR3 has 12 residues. Germline CDR1 SGHDT, CDR2 YYEEEE. The CDR3 nucleotides are TGTGCCAGCAGCCCAGGGTGGACTGAAGCTTTCTTT. It translates to CASSPGWTEAFF.

The table lists this clonotype with many counts. V usage is TRBV7-2 and J usage is TRBJ1-2, with D possibly being TRBD1 (5 bases). Trimming left V 1 base short and J 9 bases short, with 18 bases between. Germline-derived CDR1 and CDR2 are SGHTA and FQGNSA. CDR3 length: 15 amino acids. The CDR3, as DNA: TGTGCCAGCAGCTTAGGTGGTCAAGGGGCGCGACGCTACACCTTC. Translating it yields CASSLGGQGARRYTF.

This clonotype was seen ten or more times. J is TRBJ1-4 and V is TRBV3-1, with D possibly being TRBD1 (5 bases). Germline V gives CDR1 LGHDT, CDR2 YNNKEL (reference sequence). Trimming shortened V by 2 bases and J by 5 bases, and 12 bases separated the two germline ends. CDR3 length equals 15 residues. The CDR3 here is CASSQRTRGNEKLFF. CDR3 nucleotide sequence: TGTGCCAGCAGCCAAAGGACAAGGGGAAATGAAAAACTGTTTTTT. Based on the CDR3 plus reference TRBV3-1 and TRBJ1-4, the full variable domain is DTAVSQTPKYLVTQMGNDKSIKCEQNLGHDTMYWYKQDSKKFLKIMFSYNNKELIINETVPNRFSPKSPDKAHLNLHINSLELGDSAVYFCASSQRTRGNEKLFFGSGTQLSVL.

The sample holds many counts of this clonotype. J is TRBJ1-2 and V is TRBV29-1; D is uncertain. Trimming took 2 bases from V and 0 from J, leaving 10 bases between them. The CDR3 runs 14 residues. Germline assignment: CDR1 SQVTM and CDR2 ANQGSEA. Here the CDR3 reads CSVELGTSNYGYTF. Here the CDR3 DNA reads TGCAGCGTTGAACTGGGCACTTCTAACTATGGCTACACCTTC.

This clonotype was detected ten times or more. The V call is TRBV5-4, the J call TRBJ2-1, with 7 bases lining up with TRBD1. The CDR3 is 14 residues long. Germline lookup yields CDR1 SGHNT and CDR2 YYREEE (reference sequence). The J segment lost 1 base and the V segment lost 3 bases, leaving 1 base of the junction unmatched. As DNA, the CDR3 is TGTGCCAGCAGCTCCAGGGGGTCCTACAATGAGCAGTTCTTC. Encoded protein: CASSSRGSYNEQFF.

There are many counts of this clonotype. This chain links TRBV12-3 or TRBV12-4 with TRBJ1-4; D gene unclear. The germline V and J ends were trimmed by 4 bases and 0 bases, with 9 bases remaining between them. CDR3 size: 15 residues. The CDR3 spells CASSSVEPTNEKLFF. CDR3 in DNA: TGTGCCAGCAGTTCAGTGGAGCCAACTAATGAAAAACTGTTTTTT.

As to this clonotype: One base away lies a much larger clone, so this may be a sequencing read error. The rearrangement uses TRBV28 and TRBJ2-3; 7 nucleotides align to TRBD1. In germline, CDR1 is MDHEN, CDR2 SYDVKM. The CDR3 loop spans 14 amino acids. The CDR3 DNA reads TGTGCCAGCAGTTCGGACAGGCGCACAGATACGCATTATTTT. Translating it yields CASSSDRRTDTHYF.

This clonotype showed up many times. This chain uses TRBV5-1 with TRBJ2-7; 8 bases line up with TRBD1. Germline-derived CDR1 and CDR2 are SGHRS and YFSETQ. With 3 bases clipped from V and 6 bases from J, the junction kept 8 bases outside the gene matches. The CDR3 sequence is 14 residues long. CDR3: CASSWTGFSSEQYF. CDR3 nucleotides: TGCGCCAGCAGCTGGACAGGGTTCTCAAGCGAGCAGTACTTC.

V and J are TRBV3-1 and TRBJ2-5, with unresolved D. The CDR3 length is 12 residues. Germline V gene data show CDR1 as LGHDT and CDR2 as YNNKEL (reference sequence). V was trimmed by 3 bases and J by 1 base, leaving 3 bases between them. CDR3: CASSHPQETQYF. DNA for the CDR3: TGTGCCAGCAGCCACCCCCAAGAGACCCAGTACTTC.